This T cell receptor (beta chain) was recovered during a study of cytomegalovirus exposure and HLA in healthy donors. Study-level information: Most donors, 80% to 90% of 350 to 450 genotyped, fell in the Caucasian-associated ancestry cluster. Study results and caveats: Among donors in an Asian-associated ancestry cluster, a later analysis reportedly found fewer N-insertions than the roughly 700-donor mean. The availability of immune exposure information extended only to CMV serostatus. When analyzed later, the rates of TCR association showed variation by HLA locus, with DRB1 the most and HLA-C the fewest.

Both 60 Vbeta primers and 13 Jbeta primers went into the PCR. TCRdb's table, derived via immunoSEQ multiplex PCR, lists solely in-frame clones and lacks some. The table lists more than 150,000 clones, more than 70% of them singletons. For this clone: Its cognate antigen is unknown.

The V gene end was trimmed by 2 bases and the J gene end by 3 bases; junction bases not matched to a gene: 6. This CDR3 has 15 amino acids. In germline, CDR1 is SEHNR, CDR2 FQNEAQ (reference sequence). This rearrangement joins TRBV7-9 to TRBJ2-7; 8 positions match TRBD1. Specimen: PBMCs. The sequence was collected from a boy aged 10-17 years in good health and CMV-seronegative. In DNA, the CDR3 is TGTGCCAGCAGCTTACCTGACAGGGGTCTCTACGAGCAGTACTTC. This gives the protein CASSLPDRGLYEQYF.